This is a list of T cell receptor beta chains from one sample in a study of blood T cell repertoires in COVID-19. Generated by immunoSEQ multiplex PCR, the TCRdb table keeps only in-frame clones and is missing some. The sample consists of approximately 170,000 clones, roughly 70% of them appearing once. Sequencing input: peripheral blood. The receptors were gathered from an elderly woman with acute or convalescent COVID-19. Each CDR3 is given with its conserved first and last residue. D genes are given only for firm matches. Not all rows give a size; the values are once, few, many and, for expanded clones, a class.

>NA|TRBJ1-2|TRBD1|TRBV7-9
CASSKRTGEDGYTF
TGTGCCAGCAGTAAGAGGACAGGGGAGGATGGCTACACCTTC
>NA|TRBJ2-1|NA|TRBV7-9
CASSLALSPKNEQFF
TGTGCCAGCAGCTTAGCGTTGAGTCCCAAAAATGAGCAGTTCTTC
>NA|TRBJ2-2|NA|TRBV11-2
CASRWWGRDTGELFF
TGTGCCAGCAGGTGGTGGGGCCGGGACACCGGGGAGCTGTTTTTT
>NA|TRBJ2-5|NA|TRBV13
CASSLGGCGGGETQYF
TGTGCCAGCAGCTTAGGGGGGTGCGGAGGAGGGGAGACCCAGTACTTC
>NA|TRBJ2-1|TRBD2|TRBV5-1
CASSFTTGTSGNNEQFF
TGCGCCAGCAGCTTTACAACCGGGACTAGCGGTAACAATGAGCAGTTCTTC
>NA|TRBJ1-3|NA|TRBV25-1
CASTVGSGNTIYF
TGTGCCAGCACGGTTGGCTCTGGAAACACCATATATTTT
>NA|TRBJ1-1|TRBD1|TRBV3-1/TRBV3-2
CASSRGQANTEAFF
TGTGCCAGCAGCCGGGGACAGGCGAACACTGAAGCTTTCTTT
>NA|TRBJ2-1|TRBD2|TRBV9
CASSVDSSGSGGQFF
TGTGCCAGCAGCGTAGATTCTAGCGGGAGTGGGGGGCAGTTCTTC
>many|TRBJ2-5|NA|TRBV7-9
CASSPSRGRSETQYF
TGTGCCAGCAGCCCAAGCCGCGGCAGATCAGAGACCCAGTACTTC
>NA|TRBJ2-2|TRBD2|TRBV6-5
CASRASGATGELFF
TGTGCCAGCAGGGCTAGCGGGGCCACCGGGGAGCTGTTTTTT
>few|TRBJ2-7|TRBD2|TRBV7-8
CASSLVRGILAGRYEQYF
TGTGCCAGCAGCTTAGTACGTGGTATTCTAGCGGGCCGCTACGAGCAGTACTTC
>NA|TRBJ1-5|NA|TRBV2
CASSGQLSNQPQHF
TGTGCCAGCAGTGGACAGCTCAGCAATCAGCCCCAGCATTTT
>NA|TRBJ2-2|TRBD2|TRBV7-2
CASSLGLANTGELFF
TGTGCCAGCAGCTTGGGACTAGCGAACACCGGGGAGCTGTTTTTT
>NA|TRBJ2-3|TRBD2|TRBV20-1
CSASSAGGTDTQYF
TGCAGTGCTAGTTCAGCGGGAGGCACAGATACGCAGTATTTT
>NA|TRBJ2-3|NA|TRBV5-5
CASSFGLGDTQYF
TGTGCCAGCAGCTTCGGCCTAGGAGATACGCAGTATTTT
>NA|TRBJ2-2|TRBD1|TRBV7-2
CASSLSGGDTGELFF
TGTGCCAGCAGCTTATCAGGGGGCGACACCGGGGAGCTGTTTTTT
>NA|TRBJ1-6|NA|TRBV3-1/TRBV3-2
CASSQGNPSSYNSPLHF
TGTGCCAGCAGCCAAGGCAACCCGAGCTCCTATAATTCACCCCTCCACTTT
>few|TRBJ1-5|NA|TRBV6-1
CASSDGYSNQPQHF
TGTGCCAGCAGTGACGGGTATAGCAATCAGCCCCAGCATTTT
>NA|TRBJ1-6|NA|TRBV27
CASSFGRATYNSPLHF
TGTGCCAGCAGTTTTGGCAGGGCGACCTATAATTCACCCCTCCACTTT
>NA|TRBJ2-5|TRBD1|TRBV29-1
CSASGGGETQYF
TGCAGCGCCTCAGGGGGCGGAGAGACCCAGTACTTC
>NA|TRBJ2-2|TRBD1|TRBV19
CASTPSWDRGPGELFF
TGTGCCAGTACCCCCTCCTGGGACAGGGGGCCCGGGGAGCTGTTTTTT
>NA|TRBJ1-5|NA|TRBV16
CASSQGQGSQPQHF
TGTGCCAGCAGCCAAGGGCAGGGTAGTCAGCCCCAGCATTTT
>NA|TRBJ2-5|NA|TRBV2
CASSTETGETQYF
TGTGCCAGCTCTACAGAGACGGGGGAGACCCAGTACTTC
>NA|TRBJ2-7|TRBD1|TRBV6-2/TRBV6-3
CASSQSQGAGEQYF
TGTGCCAGCAGTCAGAGCCAGGGGGCTGGGGAGCAGTACTTC
>NA|TRBJ1-3|TRBD1|TRBV5-1
CASSGGTDFSGNTIYF
TGCGCCAGCAGCGGAGGGACAGACTTCTCTGGAAACACCATATATTTT
>NA|TRBJ1-5|TRBD1|TRBV5-1
CASSKGTDFNQPQHF
TGCGCCAGCAGCAAGGGGACAGACTTCAATCAGCCCCAGCATTTT
>NA|TRBJ1-1|TRBD1|TRBV18
CASSPRDSSMNTEAFF
TGTGCCAGCTCACCACGGGACAGCTCCATGAACACTGAAGCTTTCTTT
>NA|TRBJ1-6|TRBD1|TRBV7-8
CASSSGTVNSPLHF
TGTGCCAGCAGCTCGGGGACAGTTAATTCACCCCTCCACTTT